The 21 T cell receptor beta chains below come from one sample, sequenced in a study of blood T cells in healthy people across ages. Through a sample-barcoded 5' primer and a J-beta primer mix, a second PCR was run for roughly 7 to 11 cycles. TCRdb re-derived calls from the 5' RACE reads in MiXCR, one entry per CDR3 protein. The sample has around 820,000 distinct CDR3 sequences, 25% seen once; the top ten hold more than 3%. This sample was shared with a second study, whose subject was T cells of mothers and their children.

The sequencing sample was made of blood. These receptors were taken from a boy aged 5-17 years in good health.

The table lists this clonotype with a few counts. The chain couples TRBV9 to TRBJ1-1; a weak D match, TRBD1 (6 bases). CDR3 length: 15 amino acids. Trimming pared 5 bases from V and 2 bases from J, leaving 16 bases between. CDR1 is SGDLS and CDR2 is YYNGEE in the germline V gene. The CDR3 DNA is TGTGCCAGCAGTCGGGACATAAGAGTAAACACTGAAGCTTTCTTT. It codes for CASSRDIRVNTEAFF.

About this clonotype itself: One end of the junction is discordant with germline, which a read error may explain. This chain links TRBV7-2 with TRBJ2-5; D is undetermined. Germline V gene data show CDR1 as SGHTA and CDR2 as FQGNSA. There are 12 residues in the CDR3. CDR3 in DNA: TGTGCCAGCAGCTTAGCCCAAACAACTCTTTGGTTC. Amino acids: CASSLAQTTLWF.

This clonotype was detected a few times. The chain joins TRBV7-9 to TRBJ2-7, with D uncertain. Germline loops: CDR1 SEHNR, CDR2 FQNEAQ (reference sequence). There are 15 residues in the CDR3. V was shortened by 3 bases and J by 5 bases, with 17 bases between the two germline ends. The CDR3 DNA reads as TGTGCCAGCAGCTTTCCGGAGTGGGCCGGAAACGAGCAGTACTTC. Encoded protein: CASSFPEWAGNEQYF.

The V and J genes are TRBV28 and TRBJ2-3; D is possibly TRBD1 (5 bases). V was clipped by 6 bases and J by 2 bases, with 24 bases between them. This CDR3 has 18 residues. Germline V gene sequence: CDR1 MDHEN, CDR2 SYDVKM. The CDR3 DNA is TGTGCCAGCAGCTTCCCCCGACAGTACGCCTTTGACACAGATACGCAGTATTTT. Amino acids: CASSFPRQYAFDTDTQYF.

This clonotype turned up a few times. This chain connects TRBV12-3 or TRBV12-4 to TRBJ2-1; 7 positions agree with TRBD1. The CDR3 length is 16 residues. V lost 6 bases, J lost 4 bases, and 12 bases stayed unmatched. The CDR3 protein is CASRLQGTNTYNEQFF. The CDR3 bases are TGTGCCAGCAGGTTACAGGGGACAAACACATACAATGAGCAGTTCTTC.

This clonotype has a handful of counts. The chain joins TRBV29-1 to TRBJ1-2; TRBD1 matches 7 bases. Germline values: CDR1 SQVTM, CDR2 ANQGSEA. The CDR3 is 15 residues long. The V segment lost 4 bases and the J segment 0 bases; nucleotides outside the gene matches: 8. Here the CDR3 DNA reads TGCAGCGTTGGACAGGGACTACTTCCTAACTATGGCTACACCTTC. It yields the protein CSVGQGLLPNYGYTF.

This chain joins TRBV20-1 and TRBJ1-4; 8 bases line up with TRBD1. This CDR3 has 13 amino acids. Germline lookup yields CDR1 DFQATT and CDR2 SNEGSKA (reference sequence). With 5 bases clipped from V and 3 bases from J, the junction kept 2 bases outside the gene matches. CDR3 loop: CSAPTGANEKLFF. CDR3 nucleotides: TGCAGTGCTCCGACAGGGGCTAATGAAAAACTGTTTTTT.

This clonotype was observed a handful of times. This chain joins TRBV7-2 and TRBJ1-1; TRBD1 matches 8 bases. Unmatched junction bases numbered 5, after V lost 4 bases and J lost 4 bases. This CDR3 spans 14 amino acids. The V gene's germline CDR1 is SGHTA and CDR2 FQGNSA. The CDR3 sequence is CASSSTGGITEAFF. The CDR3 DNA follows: TGTGCCAGCAGCTCAACAGGGGGTATCACTGAAGCTTTCTTT.

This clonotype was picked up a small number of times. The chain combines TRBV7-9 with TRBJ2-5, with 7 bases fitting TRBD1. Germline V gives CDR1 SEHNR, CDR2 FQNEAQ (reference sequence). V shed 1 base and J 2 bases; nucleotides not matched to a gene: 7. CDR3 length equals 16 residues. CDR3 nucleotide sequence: TGTGCCAGCAGCTTAGAAGGGACAGACAAGCAAGAGACCCAGTACTTC. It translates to CASSLEGTDKQETQYF. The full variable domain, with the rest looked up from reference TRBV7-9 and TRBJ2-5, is DTGVSQNPRHKITKRGQNVTFRCDPISEHNRLYWYRQTLGQGPEFLTYFQNEAQLEKSRLLSDRFSAERPKGSFSTLEIQRTEQGDSAMYLCASSLEGTDKQETQYFGPGTRLLVL.

The DNA for the CDR3 is TGTGCCAGCAGCCGCCCTCCGGGACAGGGGGATGGAAACACCATATATTTT. Translation gives CASSRPPGQGDGNTIYF. V and J are TRBV6-1 and TRBJ1-3, with TRBD1 identical over 11 bases. With V trimmed by 6 bases and J by 3 bases, 10 bases remained unmatched. Looked up from germline, CDR1 is MNHNS and CDR2 is SASEGT. The CDR3 is made up of 17 amino acids.

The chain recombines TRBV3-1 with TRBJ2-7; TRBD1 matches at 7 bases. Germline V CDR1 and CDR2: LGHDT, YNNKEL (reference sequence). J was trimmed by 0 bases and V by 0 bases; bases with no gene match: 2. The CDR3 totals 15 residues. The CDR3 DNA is TGTGCCAGCAGCCAAGAAGGGGGCCGCTCCTACGAGCAGTACTTC. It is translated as CASSQEGGRSYEQYF.

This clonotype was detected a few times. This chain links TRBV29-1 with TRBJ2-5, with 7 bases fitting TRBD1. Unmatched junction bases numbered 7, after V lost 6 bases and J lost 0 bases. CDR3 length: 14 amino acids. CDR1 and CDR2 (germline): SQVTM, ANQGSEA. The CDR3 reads CSVVGQMYQETQYF. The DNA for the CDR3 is TGCAGCGTCGTGGGACAGATGTACCAAGAGACCCAGTACTTC.

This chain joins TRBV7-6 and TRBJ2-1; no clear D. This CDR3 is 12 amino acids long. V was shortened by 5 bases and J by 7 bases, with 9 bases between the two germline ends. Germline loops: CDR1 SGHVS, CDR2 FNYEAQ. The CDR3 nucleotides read TGTGCCAGCAGCGAGATGAGGAATGAGCAGTTCTTC. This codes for CASSEMRNEQFF. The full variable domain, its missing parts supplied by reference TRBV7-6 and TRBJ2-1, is GAGVSQSPRYKVTKRGQDVALRCDPISGHVSLYWYRQALGQGPEFLTYFNYEAQQDKSGLPNDRFSAERPEGSISTLTIQRTEQRDSAMYRCASSEMRNEQFFGPGTRLTVL.

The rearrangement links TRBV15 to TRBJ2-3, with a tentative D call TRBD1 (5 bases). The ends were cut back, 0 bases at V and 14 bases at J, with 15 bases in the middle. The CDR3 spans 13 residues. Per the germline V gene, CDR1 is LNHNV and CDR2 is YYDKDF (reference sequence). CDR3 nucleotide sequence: TGTGCCACCAGCAGAGATATGGGGTCAGGGCCGTATTTT. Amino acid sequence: CATSRDMGSGPYF.

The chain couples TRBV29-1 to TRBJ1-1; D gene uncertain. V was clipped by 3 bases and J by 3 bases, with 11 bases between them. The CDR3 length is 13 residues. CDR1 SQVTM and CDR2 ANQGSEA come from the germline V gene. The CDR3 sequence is CSVDPGWDTEAFF. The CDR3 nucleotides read TGCAGCGTTGATCCGGGGTGGGACACTGAAGCTTTCTTT.

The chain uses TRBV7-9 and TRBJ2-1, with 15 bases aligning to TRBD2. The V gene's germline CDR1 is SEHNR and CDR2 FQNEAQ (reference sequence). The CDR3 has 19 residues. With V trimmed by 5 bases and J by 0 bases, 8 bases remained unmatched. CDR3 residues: CASSPGLAGGKSSYNEQFF. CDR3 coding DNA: TGTGCCAGCAGCCCGGGACTAGCGGGAGGCAAGAGCTCCTACAATGAGCAGTTCTTC.

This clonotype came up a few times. CDR3: CSVVGEQLPYEQYF. CDR3 DNA sequence: TGCAGCGTTGTGGGAGAACAACTGCCATACGAGCAGTACTTC. The V call is TRBV29-1, the J call TRBJ2-7, with D tentatively TRBD2 (5 bases). There are 14 residues in the CDR3. The germline V gene encodes CDR1 SQVTM and CDR2 ANQGSEA. Trimming stripped 4 bases from V and 4 bases from J, with 17 bases between.

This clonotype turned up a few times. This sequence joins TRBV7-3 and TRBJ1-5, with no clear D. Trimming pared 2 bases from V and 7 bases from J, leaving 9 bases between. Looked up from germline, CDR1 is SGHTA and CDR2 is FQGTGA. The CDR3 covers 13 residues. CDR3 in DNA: TGTGCCAGCAGCTTATATTTCGGGCAGCCCCAGCATTTT. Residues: CASSLYFGQPQHF.

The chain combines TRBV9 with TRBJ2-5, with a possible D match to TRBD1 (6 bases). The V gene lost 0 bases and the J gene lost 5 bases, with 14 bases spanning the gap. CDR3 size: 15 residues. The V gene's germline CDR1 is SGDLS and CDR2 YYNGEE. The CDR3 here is CASSVVSGAQETQYF. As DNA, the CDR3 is TGTGCCAGCAGCGTAGTTTCAGGGGCGCAGGAGACCCAGTACTTC. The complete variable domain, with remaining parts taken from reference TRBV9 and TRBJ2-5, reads DSGVTQTPKHLITATGQRVTLRCSPRSGDLSVYWYQQSLDQGLQFLIQYYNGEERAKGNILERFSAQQFPDLHSELNLSSLELGDSALYFCASSVVSGAQETQYFGPGTRLLVL.

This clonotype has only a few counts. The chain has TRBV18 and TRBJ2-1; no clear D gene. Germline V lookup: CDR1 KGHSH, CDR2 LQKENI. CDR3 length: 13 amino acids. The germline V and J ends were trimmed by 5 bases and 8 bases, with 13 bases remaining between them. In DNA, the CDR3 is TGTGCCAGCTCATCGTCTAGTCCCCATGAGCAGTTCTTC. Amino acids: CASSSSSPHEQFF.

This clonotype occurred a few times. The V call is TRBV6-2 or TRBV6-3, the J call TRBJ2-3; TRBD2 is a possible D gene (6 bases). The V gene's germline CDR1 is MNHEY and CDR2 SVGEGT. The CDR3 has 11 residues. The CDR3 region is CAAGSADTQYF. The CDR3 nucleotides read TGTGCTGCCGGGAGTGCAGATACGCAGTATTTT.